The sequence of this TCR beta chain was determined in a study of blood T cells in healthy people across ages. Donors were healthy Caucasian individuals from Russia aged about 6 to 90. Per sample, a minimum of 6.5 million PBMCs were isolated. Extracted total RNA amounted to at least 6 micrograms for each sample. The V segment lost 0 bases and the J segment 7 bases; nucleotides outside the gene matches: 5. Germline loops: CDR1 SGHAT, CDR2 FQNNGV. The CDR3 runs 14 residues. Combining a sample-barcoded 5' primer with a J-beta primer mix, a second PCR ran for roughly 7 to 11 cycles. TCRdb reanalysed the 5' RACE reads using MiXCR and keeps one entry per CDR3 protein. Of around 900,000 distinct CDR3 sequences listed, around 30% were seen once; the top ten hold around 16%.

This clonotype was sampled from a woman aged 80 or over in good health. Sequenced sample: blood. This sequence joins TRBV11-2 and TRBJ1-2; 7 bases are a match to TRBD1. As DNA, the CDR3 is TGTGCCAGCAGCTTAGATCGCAGACAGGGTGGCTACACCTTC. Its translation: CASSLDRRQGGYTF. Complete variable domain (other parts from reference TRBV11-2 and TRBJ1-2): EAGVAQSPRYKIIEKRQSVAFWCNPISGHATLYWYQQILGQGPKLLIQFQNNGVVDDSQLPKDRFSAERLKGVDSTLKIQPAKLEDSAVYLCASSLDRRQGGYTFGSGTRLTVV.